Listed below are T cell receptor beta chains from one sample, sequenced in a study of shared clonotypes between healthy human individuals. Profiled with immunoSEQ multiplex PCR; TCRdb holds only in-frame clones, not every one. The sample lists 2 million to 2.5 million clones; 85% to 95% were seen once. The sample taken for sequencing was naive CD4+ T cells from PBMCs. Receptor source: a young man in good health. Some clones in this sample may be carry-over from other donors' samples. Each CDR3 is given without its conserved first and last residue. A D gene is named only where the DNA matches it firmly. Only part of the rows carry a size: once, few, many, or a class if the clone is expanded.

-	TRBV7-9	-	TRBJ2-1	ASSPRRQNEQF
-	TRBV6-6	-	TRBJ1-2	ASSYRPANYGYT
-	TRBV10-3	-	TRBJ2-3	AISDSDTQY
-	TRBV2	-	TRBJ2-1	ASSDGYNEQF
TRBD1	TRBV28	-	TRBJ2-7	ASSFPTGDEQY
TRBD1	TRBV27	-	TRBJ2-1	GAGSGQGYNEQF
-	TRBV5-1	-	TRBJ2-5	ASSLKIAVRLGYQETQY
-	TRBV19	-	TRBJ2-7	ASKSLATGAYEQY
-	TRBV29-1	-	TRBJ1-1	SVEGHFRNTEAF
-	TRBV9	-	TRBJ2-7	ASSVSTGPYEQY
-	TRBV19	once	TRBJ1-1	ASRPLGGTEAF
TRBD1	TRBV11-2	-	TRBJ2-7	ASSPPPGQGAYEQY
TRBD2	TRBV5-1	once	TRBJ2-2	ASSLIRLAGDTGELF
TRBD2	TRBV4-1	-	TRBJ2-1	ASSQGAPTSIRF